These T cell receptor beta chains were read from a single sample in a study of blood T cell repertoires in COVID-19. Produced via immunoSEQ multiplex PCR; TCRdb's table is partial and in-frame only. Found here are some 200,000 clones, 85% to 90% of them singletons; the top ten hold 2.2%. Sequencing used peripheral blood. These TCRs come from a woman aged 50 to 60 with acute or convalescent COVID-19. CDR3s include the opening cysteine and the closing phenylalanine or tryptophan. D genes are given only for firm matches. Clone size, where shown, is once, few, many, or a class for clones that have expanded.

clone_size d_call j_call cdr3_length v_call cdr3_nt cdr3_aa
NA NA TRBJ1-2 15 TRBV30 TGTGCCTGGAGTGTTAAGGGGGGGATTAACTATGGCTACACCTTC CAWSVKGGINYGYTF
NA TRBD2 TRBJ2-7 14 TRBV9 TGTGCCAGCAGCGTACGGCTAGCGGGTGACGAGCAGTACTTC CASSVRLAGDEQYF
NA NA TRBJ2-7 14 TRBV4-1 TGCGCCAGCAGCCAAGTTTCAGGGGCCTACGAGCAGTACTTC CASSQVSGAYEQYF
NA NA TRBJ1-2 13 TRBV5-1 TGCGCCAGCAGCTTGGGTCAGGGGAATGGCTACACCTTC CASSLGQGNGYTF
NA TRBD2 TRBJ2-1 16 TRBV19 TGTGCCAGTAGTAGTCGACTAGCGAGCTCCTACAATGAGCAGTTCTTC CASSSRLASSYNEQFF
NA TRBD1 TRBJ1-4 15 TRBV7-2 TGTGCCAGCAGCAGAGCCCAGGGGGCGCGAGAAAAACTGTTTTTT CASSRAQGAREKLFF
few NA TRBJ1-6 14 TRBV5-4 TGTGCCAGCAGCCCGGGACTTAATAATTCACCCCTCCACTTT CASSPGLNNSPLHF
NA TRBD1 TRBJ1-2 16 TRBV7-8 TGTGCCAGCAGCAAGGGACAGGGGGCATTAAACTATGGCTACACCTTC CASSKGQGALNYGYTF
once NA TRBJ2-2 12 TRBV27 TGTGCCATCTCACCAACAGGGAGGGAGCTGTTTTTT CAISPTGRELFF
NA TRBD2 TRBJ2-7 14 TRBV6-2/TRBV6-3 TGTGCCAGCAGCCAGGGACTAGCGGGGTACGAGCAGTACTTC CASSQGLAGYEQYF
NA TRBD2 TRBJ2-1 15 TRBV5-1 TGCGCCAGCAGCTTGGCGACTAGCGGGGGACCTGAGCAGTTCTTC CASSLATSGGPEQFF
NA TRBD2 TRBJ2-3 18 TRBV9 TGTGCCAGCAGCGTAGGGACTAGCGGGCGTGGGAGGGCAGATACGCAGTATTTT CASSVGTSGRGRADTQYF
NA TRBD1 TRBJ2-7 14 TRBV7-8 TGTGCCAGCAGCTTCAGCCAGGGGGAATACGAGCAGTACTTC CASSFSQGEYEQYF
few NA TRBJ2-1 16 TRBV18 TGTGCCAGCTCACCACAGGCTAGCGTCTCCTACAATGAGCAGTTCTTC CASSPQASVSYNEQFF
NA TRBD1 TRBJ1-5 17 TRBV5-6 TGTGCCAGCAGCTCCCAAGGACAGGGTTTCTCAAATCAGCCCCAGCATTTT CASSSQGQGFSNQPQHF
NA TRBD1 TRBJ1-6 15 TRBV28 TGTGCCAGCAGTTCCGTACAGGGGGCAGTTTCACCCCTCCACTTT CASSSVQGAVSPLHF
NA NA TRBJ1-1 15 TRBV5-5 TGTGCCAGCAGCTTTATCGCCGGGGGGGCAACTGAAGCTTTCTTT CASSFIAGGATEAFF
NA TRBD2 TRBJ2-5 18 TRBV11-2 TGTGCCAGCAGCTTAAGTGATTGGAGCGGGGGGCAACAAGAGACCCAGTACTTC CASSLSDWSGGQQETQYF
NA TRBD1 TRBJ2-4 15 TRBV7-2 TGTGCCAGCAGCGGATCCGGGACAGAGTTAAACATTCAGTACTTC CASSGSGTELNIQYF
NA NA TRBJ2-1 14 TRBV30 TGTGCCTGGAGTGTAGGGGGACGCGGCAATGAGCAGTTCTTC CAWSVGGRGNEQFF
many NA TRBJ2-6 13 TRBV7-2 TGTGCCAGCAGCTTCTTTGGGGCCAACGTCCTGACTTTC CASSFFGANVLTF
NA TRBD2 TRBJ2-5 15 TRBV18 TGTGCCAGCTCCCGACTAGCGGGGGGAAAAGAGACCCAGTACTTC CASSRLAGGKETQYF
NA TRBD2 TRBJ2-1 15 TRBV27 TGTGCCAGCAGTCCTGGGACTAGCGGGAGGAATGAGCAGTTCTTC CASSPGTSGRNEQFF
NA TRBD1 TRBJ1-5 14 TRBV4-3 TGCGCCAGCAGCCAAGGGACAGGGGGCCAGCCCCAGCATTTT CASSQGTGGQPQHF
few TRBD1 TRBJ1-5 13 TRBV29-1 TGCAGCGTTTGGGACAGCCCCAATCAGCCCCAGCATTTT CSVWDSPNQPQHF
NA NA TRBJ2-7 12 TRBV11-2 TGTGCCAGCAGCCCTAGTGGCTACGAGCAGTACTTC CASSPSGYEQYF
once NA TRBJ1-1 16 TRBV10-3 TGTGCCATCAGTGAGAGGGGGGGGAATTTTGACACTGAAGCTTTCTTT CAISERGGNFDTEAFF
once NA TRBJ1-5 13 TRBV2 TGTGCCAGCAGTGAATCGAGGAGTCAGCCCCAGCATTTT CASSESRSQPQHF
few NA TRBJ2-7 14 TRBV5-6 TGTGCCAGCAGTCCCATTGGGGAGTCGTACGAGCAGTACTTC CASSPIGESYEQYF
few NA TRBJ1-5 13 TRBV6-5 TGTGCCAGCAGTTACGGCAGGGGTCAGCCCCAGCATTTT CASSYGRGQPQHF
once TRBD1 TRBJ2-1 16 TRBV5-1 TGCGCCAGCAGCTTCGACAGGGGGGGCTCCTACAATGAGCAGTTCTTC CASSFDRGGSYNEQFF
NA NA TRBJ2-3 16 TRBV6-6 TGTGCCAGCAGTTACTCGATACGACAACACACAGATACGCAGTATTTT CASSYSIRQHTDTQYF
NA NA TRBJ2-3 13 TRBV7-2 TGTGCCAGCAGCTTACAGTCTACAGATACGCAGTATTTT CASSLQSTDTQYF
NA NA TRBJ2-1 15 TRBV30 TGTGCCTGGAGTGGTAGGGGGGGGTCTTACAATGAGCAGTTCTTC CAWSGRGGSYNEQFF
NA NA TRBJ2-7 13 TRBV7-6 TGTGCCAGCAGCATCACAGGGTTCCACGAGCAGTACTTC CASSITGFHEQYF
NA NA TRBJ2-5 12 TRBV6-4 TGTGCCAGCAACAGGGTGACAGAGACCCAGTACTTC CASNRVTETQYF
NA NA TRBJ1-2 14 TRBV9 TGTGCCAGCAGCGTAGATGGCAGCGGCTATGGCTACACCTTC CASSVDGSGYGYTF
NA NA TRBJ2-7 13 TRBV6-5 TGTGCCAGCAGTACGGGACTTCGATACGAGCAGTACTTC CASSTGLRYEQYF
NA NA TRBJ2-1 15 TRBV9 TGTGCCAGCAGCCCTGGCGGAGTAGGTTACAATGAGCAGTTCTTC CASSPGGVGYNEQFF
NA TRBD2 TRBJ2-5 17 TRBV6-2/TRBV6-3 TGTGCCAGCAGCTTACCCCCGGGACTAGCGGGACAAGAGACCCAGTACTTC CASSLPPGLAGQETQYF
NA TRBD2 TRBJ2-1 14 TRBV7-2 TGTGCCAGCAGCCCCCGGGGGGTGTACAATGAGCAGTTCTTC CASSPRGVYNEQFF
NA TRBD1 TRBJ2-7 13 TRBV15 TGTGCCACCAGGGGGGACAGGGTCCACGAGCAGTACTTC CATRGDRVHEQYF
NA TRBD1 TRBJ1-1 15 TRBV10-3 TGTGCCATCAGAGGGGGCGCCGAGGGGGGAAATGAAGCTTTCTTT CAIRGGAEGGNEAFF
few TRBD1 TRBJ1-1 14 TRBV7-2 TGTGCCAGCAGCTTAAATTGGCAGGGGGAACGTCTTTTCTTT CASSLNWQGERLFF
NA TRBD2 TRBJ2-1 16 TRBV2 TGTGCCAGCAGTGACCGACTAGCGGGGGCATACAATGAGCAGTTCTTC CASSDRLAGAYNEQFF